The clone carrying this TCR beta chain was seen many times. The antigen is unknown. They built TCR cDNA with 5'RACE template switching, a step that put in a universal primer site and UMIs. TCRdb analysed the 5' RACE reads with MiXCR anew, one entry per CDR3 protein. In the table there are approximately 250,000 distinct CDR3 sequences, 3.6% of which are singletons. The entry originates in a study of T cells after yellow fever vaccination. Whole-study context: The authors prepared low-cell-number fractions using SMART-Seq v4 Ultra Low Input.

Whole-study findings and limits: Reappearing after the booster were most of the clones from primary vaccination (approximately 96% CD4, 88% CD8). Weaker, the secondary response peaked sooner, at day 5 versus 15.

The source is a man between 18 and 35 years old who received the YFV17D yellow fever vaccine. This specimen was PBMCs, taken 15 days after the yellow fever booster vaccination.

The DNA for the CDR3 is TGTGCCAGCAGCCCTAGCCGGGGTAGTGGCACAGATACGCAGTATTTT. Protein: CASSPSRGSGTDTQYF. This chain uses TRBV7-9 with TRBJ2-3; the D gene is possibly TRBD2 (5 bases). The CDR3 has 16 amino acids. Trimming took 5 bases from V and 1 from J, leaving 16 bases between them. Germline assignment: CDR1 SEHNR and CDR2 FQNEAQ (reference sequence).